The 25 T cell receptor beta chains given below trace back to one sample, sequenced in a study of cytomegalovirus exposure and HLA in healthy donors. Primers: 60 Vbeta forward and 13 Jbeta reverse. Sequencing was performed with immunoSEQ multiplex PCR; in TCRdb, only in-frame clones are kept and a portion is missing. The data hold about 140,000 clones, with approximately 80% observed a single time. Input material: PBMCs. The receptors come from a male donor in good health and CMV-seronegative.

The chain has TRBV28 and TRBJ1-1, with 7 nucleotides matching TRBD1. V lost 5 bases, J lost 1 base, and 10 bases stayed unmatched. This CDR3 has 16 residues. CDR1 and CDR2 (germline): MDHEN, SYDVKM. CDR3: CASSPHWDRTNTEAFF. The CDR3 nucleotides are TGTGCCAGCAGTCCCCATTGGGACAGAACGAACACTGAAGCTTTCTTT. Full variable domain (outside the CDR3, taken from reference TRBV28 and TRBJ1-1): DVKVTQSSRYLVKRTGEKVFLECVQDMDHENMFWYRQDPGLGLRLIYFSYDVKMKEKGDIPEGYSVSREKKERFSLILESASTNQTSMYLCASSPHWDRTNTEAFFGQGTRLTVV.

In DNA, the CDR3 is TGTGCCAGCAGCGTTGGACAGGGGGCGATTGAGCAGTTCTTC. The encoded protein is CASSVGQGAIEQFF. The rearrangement uses TRBV9 and TRBJ2-1, with 11 bases that match TRBD1. The CDR3 is made up of 14 amino acids. Germline CDR1 SGDLS, CDR2 YYNGEE. After removal of 2 bases from V and 9 bases from J, the junction contained 4 bases not matched to a gene.

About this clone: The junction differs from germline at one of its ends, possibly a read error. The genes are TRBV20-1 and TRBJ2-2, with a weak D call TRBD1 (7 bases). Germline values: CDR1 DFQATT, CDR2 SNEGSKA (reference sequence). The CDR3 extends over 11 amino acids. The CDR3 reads CSARWQGGLFF. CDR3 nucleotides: TGCAGTGCTAGATGGCAGGGGGGGCTGTTTTTT.

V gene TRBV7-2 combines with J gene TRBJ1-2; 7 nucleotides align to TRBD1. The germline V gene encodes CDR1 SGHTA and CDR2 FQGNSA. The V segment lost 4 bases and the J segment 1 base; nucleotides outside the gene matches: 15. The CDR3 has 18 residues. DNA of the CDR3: TGTGCCAGCAGCTATTATCCCCGCTCGGGACAGAGTAACTATGGCTACACCTTC. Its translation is CASSYYPRSGQSNYGYTF.

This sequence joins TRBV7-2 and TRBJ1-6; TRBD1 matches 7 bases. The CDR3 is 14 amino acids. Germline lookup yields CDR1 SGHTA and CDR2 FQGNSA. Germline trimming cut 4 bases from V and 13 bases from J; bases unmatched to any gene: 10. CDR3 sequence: CASSYAQGGPPLHF. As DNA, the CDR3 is TGTGCCAGCAGCTACGCTCAGGGGGGTCCCCCCCTCCACTTT.

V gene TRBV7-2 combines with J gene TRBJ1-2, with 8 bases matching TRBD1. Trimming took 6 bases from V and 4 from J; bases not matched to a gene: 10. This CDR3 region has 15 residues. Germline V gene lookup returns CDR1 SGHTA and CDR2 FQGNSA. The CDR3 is CASRKQGGPLYGYTF. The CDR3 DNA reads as TGTGCCAGCAGAAAACAGGGGGGCCCTCTCTATGGCTACACCTTC.

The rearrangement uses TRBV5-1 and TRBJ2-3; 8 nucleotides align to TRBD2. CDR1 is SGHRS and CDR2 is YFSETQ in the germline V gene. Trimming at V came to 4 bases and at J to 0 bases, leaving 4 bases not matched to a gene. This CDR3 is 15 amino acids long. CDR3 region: CASSVTGGSTDTQYF. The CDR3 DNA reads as TGCGCCAGCAGCGTTACGGGGGGGAGCACAGATACGCAGTATTTT.

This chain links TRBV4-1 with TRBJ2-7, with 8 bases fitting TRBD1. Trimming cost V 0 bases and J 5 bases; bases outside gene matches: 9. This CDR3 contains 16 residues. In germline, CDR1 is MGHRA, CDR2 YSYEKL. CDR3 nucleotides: TGCGCCAGCAGCCAAGATAGGACAGGGTGGTGGAACGAGCAGTACTTC. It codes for CASSQDRTGWWNEQYF.

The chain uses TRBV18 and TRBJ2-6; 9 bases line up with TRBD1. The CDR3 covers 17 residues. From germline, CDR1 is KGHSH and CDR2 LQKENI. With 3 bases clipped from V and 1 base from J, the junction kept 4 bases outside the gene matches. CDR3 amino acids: CASSPQGQGSGANVLTF. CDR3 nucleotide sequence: TGTGCCAGCTCACCCCAGGGACAGGGATCTGGGGCCAACGTCCTGACTTTC.

CDR3 DNA: TGTGCCAGCAGCTCCCTGGGAGGCCGTCTAGCCAAAAACATTCAGTACTTC. Amino acid sequence: CASSSLGGRLAKNIQYF. The V and J genes are TRBV7-9 and TRBJ2-4; possible D gene TRBD2, 6 bases. The CDR3 covers 17 residues. The V end lost 4 bases, the J end lost 0 bases, and 16 bases lay between the germline ends. Germline V gene lookup returns CDR1 SEHNR and CDR2 FQNEAQ (reference sequence).

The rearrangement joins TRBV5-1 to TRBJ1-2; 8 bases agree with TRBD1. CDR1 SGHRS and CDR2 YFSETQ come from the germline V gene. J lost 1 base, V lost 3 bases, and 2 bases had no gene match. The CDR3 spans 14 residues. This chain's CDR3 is CASSSGGFNYGYTF. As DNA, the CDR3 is TGCGCCAGCAGCTCAGGGGGCTTTAACTATGGCTACACCTTC.

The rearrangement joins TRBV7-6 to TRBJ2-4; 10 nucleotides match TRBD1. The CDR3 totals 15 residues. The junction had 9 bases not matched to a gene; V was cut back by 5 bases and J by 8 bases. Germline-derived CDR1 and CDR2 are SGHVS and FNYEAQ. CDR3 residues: CASSARQGARDIQYF. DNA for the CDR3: TGTGCCAGCAGCGCTAGACAGGGGGCGAGGGACATTCAGTACTTC. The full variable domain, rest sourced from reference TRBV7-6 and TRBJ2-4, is GAGVSQSPRYKVTKRGQDVALRCDPISGHVSLYWYRQALGQGPEFLTYFNYEAQQDKSGLPNDRFSAERPEGSISTLTIQRTEQRDSAMYRCASSARQGARDIQYFGAGTRLSVL.

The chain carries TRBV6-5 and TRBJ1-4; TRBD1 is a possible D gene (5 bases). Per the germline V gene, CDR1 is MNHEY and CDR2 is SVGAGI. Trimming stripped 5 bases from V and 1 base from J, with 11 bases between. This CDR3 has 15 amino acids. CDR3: CASSTGRGTNEKLFF. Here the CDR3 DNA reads TGTGCCAGCAGTACCGGGAGGGGAACTAATGAAAAACTGTTTTTT.

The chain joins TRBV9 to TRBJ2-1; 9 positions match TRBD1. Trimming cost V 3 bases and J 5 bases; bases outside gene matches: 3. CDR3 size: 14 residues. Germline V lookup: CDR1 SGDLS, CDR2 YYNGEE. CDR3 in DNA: TGTGCCAGCAGCGCGGGACAGGGAGACAATGAGCAGTTCTTC. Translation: CASSAGQGDNEQFF.

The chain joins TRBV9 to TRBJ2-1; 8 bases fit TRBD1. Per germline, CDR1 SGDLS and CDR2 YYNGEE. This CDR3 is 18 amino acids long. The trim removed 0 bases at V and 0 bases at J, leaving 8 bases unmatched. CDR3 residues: CASSVDLGQVSSYNEQFF. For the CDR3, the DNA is TGTGCCAGCAGCGTAGATTTGGGACAGGTTAGCTCCTACAATGAGCAGTTCTTC.

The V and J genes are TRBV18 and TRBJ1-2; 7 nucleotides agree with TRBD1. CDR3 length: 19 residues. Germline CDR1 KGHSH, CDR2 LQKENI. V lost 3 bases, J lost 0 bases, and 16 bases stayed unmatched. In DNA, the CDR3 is TGTGCCAGCTCACCCGTATGGACCGGGACAGTTGTGACTAACTATGGCTACACCTTC. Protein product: CASSPVWTGTVVTNYGYTF.

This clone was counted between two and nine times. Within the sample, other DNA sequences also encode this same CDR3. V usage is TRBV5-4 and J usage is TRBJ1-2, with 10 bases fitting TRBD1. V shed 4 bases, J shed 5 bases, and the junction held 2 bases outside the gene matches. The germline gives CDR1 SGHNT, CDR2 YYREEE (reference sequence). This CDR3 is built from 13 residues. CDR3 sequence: CASSAGQGYGYTF. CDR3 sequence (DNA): TGTGCCAGCAGCGCGGGACAGGGGTATGGCTACACCTTC.

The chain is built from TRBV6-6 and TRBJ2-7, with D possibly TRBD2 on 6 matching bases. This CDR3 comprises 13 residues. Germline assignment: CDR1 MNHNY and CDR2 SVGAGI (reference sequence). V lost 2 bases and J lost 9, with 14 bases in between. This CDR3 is CASSYEEGPGQYF. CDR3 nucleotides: TGTGCCAGCAGTTACGAGGAGGGGCCCGGGCAGTACTTC.

The CDR3 DNA reads as TGTGCCAGCAGCTGGATGGAGGGACGGGACACTGAAGCTTTCTTT. This gives the protein CASSWMEGRDTEAFF. The chain is built from TRBV7-6 and TRBJ1-1; perhaps TRBD1 as D (5 bases). The V end was cut by 4 bases, the J end by 3 bases, with 15 bases between. Germline CDR1 SGHVS, CDR2 FNYEAQ. This CDR3 has 15 amino acids. Supplemented by reference TRBV7-6 and TRBJ1-1, the full variable domain reads GAGVSQSPRYKVTKRGQDVALRCDPISGHVSLYWYRQALGQGPEFLTYFNYEAQQDKSGLPNDRFSAERPEGSISTLTIQRTEQRDSAMYRCASSWMEGRDTEAFFGQGTRLTVV.

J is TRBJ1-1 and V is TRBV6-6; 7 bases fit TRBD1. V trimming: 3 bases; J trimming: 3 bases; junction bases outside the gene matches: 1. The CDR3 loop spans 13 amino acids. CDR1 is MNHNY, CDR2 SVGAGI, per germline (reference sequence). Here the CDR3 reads CASSYTGDTEAFF. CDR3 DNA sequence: TGTGCCAGCAGTTATACAGGGGACACTGAAGCTTTCTTT.

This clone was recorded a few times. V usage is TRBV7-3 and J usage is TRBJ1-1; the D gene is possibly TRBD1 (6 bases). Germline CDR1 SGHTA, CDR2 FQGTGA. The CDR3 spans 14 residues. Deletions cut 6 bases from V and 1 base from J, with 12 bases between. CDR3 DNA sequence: TGTGCCAGCAGGAATCAGGGGACGAACACTGAAGCTTTCTTT. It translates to CASRNQGTNTEAFF.

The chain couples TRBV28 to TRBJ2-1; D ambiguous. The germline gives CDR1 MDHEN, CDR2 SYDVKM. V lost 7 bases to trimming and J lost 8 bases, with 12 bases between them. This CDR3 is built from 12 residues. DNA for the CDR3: TGTGCCAGCACCTTTCGACGGGATGAGCAGTTCTTC. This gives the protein CASTFRRDEQFF.

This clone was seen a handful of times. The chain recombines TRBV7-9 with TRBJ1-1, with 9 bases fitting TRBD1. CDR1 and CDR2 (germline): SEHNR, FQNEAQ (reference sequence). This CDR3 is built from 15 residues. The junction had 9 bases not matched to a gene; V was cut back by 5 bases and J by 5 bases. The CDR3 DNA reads TGTGCCAGCAGCGTCACCGGGACAGGGAAAACTGAAGCTTTCTTT. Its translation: CASSVTGTGKTEAFF.

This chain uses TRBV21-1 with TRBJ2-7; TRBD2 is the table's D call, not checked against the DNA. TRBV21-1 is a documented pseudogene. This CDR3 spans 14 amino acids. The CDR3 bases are TGTGCCAGCAGCAAAGAGGGAGTTGGGAACGAGCAGTACTTC. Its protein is CASSKEGVGNEQYF.

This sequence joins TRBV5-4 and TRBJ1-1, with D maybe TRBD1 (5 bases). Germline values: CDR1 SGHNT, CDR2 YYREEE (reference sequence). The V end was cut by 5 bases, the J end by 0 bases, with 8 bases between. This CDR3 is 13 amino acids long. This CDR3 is CASRTDMNTEAFF. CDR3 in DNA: TGTGCCAGCAGGACAGACATGAACACTGAAGCTTTCTTT.